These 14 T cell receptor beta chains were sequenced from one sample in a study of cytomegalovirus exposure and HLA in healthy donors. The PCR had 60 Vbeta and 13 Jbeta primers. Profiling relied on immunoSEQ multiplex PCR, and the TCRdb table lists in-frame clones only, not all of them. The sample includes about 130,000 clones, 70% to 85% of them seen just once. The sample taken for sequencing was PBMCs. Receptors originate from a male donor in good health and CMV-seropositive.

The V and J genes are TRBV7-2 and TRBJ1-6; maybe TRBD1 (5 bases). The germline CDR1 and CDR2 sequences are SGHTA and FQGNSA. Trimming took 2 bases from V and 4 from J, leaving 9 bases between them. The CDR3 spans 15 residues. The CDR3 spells CASSLFGQYNSPLHF. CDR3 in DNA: TGTGCCAGCAGCTTATTTGGACAATATAATTCACCCCTCCACTTT.

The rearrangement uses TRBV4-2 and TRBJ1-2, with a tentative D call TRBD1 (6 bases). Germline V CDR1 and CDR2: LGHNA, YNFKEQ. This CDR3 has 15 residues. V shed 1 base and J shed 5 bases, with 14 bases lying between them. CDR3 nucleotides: TGTGCCAGCAGCCAAGTCAGGACAGATCCATATGGCTACACCTTC. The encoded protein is CASSQVRTDPYGYTF.

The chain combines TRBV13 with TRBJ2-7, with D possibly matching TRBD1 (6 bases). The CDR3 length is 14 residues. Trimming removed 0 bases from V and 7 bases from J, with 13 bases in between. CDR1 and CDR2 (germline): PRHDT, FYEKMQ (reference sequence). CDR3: CASSLGLQGWEQYF. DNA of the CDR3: TGTGCCAGCAGCTTAGGTTTACAGGGTTGGGAGCAGTACTTC. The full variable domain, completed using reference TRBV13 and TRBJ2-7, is AAGVIQSPRHLIKEKRETATLKCYPIPRHDTVYWYQQGPGQDPQFLISFYEKMQSDKGSIPDRFSAQQFSDYHSELNMSSLELGDSALYFCASSLGLQGWEQYFGPGTRLTVT.

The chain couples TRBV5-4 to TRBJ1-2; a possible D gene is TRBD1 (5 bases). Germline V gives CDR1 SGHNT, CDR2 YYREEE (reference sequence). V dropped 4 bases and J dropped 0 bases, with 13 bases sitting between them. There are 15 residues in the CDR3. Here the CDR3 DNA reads TGTGCCAGCAGCCCCGGGGGAGGGGCTAACTATGGCTACACCTTC. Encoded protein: CASSPGGGANYGYTF.

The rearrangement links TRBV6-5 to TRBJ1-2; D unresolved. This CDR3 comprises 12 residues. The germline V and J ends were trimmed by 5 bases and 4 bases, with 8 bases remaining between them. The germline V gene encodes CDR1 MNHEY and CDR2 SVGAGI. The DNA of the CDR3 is TGTGCCAGCAGTAGGAGACGCTATGGCTACACCTTC. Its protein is CASSRRRYGYTF.

CDR3 in amino acids: CASSQGQVANYGYTF. CDR3 DNA: TGTGCCAGCAGCCAGGGACAGGTAGCTAACTATGGCTACACCTTC. The chain is built from TRBV5-4 and TRBJ1-2; 8 bases fit TRBD1. Germline V gene data show CDR1 as SGHNT and CDR2 as YYREEE (reference sequence). V dropped 4 bases and J dropped 0; count of bases not matched to a gene: 5. This CDR3 has 15 residues. Full variable domain (rest looked up from reference TRBV5-4 and TRBJ1-2): ETGVTQSPTHLIKTRGQQVTLRCSSQSGHNTVSWYQQALGQGPQFIFQYYREEENGRGNFPPRFSGLQFPNYSSELNVNALELDDSALYLCASSQGQVANYGYTFGSGTRLTVV.

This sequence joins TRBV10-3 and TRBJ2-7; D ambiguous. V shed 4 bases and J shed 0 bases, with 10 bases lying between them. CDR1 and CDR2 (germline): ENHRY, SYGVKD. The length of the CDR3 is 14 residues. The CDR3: CAISVSQDSYEQYF. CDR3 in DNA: TGTGCCATCAGTGTGTCGCAGGACTCCTACGAGCAGTACTTC.

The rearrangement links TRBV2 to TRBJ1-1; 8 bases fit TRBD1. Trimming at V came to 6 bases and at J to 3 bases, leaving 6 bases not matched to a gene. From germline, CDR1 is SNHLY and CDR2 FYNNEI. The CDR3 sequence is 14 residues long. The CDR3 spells CASRRQGSDTEAFF. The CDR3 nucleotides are TGTGCCAGCAGAAGACAGGGGTCGGACACTGAAGCTTTCTTT.

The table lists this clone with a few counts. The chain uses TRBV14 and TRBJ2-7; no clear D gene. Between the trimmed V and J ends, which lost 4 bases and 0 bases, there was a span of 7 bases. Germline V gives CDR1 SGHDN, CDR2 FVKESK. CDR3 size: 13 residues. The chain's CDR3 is CASSPGLSYEQYF. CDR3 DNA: TGTGCCAGCAGCCCAGGTCTCTCCTACGAGCAGTACTTC.

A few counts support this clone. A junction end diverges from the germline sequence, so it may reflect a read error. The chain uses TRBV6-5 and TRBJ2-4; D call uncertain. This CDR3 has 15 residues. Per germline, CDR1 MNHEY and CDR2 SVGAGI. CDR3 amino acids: CASSYSEVGKNSQYF. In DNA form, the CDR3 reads TGTGCCAGCAGTTACTCGGAAGTTGGCAAAAACAGTCAGTACTTC.

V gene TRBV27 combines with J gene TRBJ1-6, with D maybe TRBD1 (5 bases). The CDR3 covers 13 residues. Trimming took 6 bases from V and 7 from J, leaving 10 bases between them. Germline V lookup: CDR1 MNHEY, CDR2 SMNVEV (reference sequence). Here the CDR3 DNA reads TGTGCCAGCAGCGGAGGGGCCAATTCACCCCTCCACTTT. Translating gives CASSGGANSPLHF.

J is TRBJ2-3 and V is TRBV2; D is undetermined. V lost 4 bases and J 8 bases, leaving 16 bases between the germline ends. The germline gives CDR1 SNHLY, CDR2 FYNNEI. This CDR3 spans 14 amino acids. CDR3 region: CASSVASESGTQYF. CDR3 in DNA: TGTGCCAGCAGTGTAGCCTCGGAGTCCGGTACGCAGTATTTT. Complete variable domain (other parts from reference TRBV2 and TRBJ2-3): EPEVTQTPSHQVTQMGQEVILRCVPISNHLYFYWYRQILGQKVEFLVSFYNNEISEKSEIFDDQFSVERPDGSNFTLKIRSTKLEDSAMYFCASSVASESGTQYFGPGTRLTVL.

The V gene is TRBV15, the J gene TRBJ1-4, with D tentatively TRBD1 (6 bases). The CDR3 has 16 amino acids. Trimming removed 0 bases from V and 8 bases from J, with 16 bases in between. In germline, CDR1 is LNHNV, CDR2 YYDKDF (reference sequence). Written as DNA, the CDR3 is TGTGCCACCAGCAGAGAACCGCAGGGGATGAGCGAAAAACTGTTTTTT. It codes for CATSREPQGMSEKLFF.

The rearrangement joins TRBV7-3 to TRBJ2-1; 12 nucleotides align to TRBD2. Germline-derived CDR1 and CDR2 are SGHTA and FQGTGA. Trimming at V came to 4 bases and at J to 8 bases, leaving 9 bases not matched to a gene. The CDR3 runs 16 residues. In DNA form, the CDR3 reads TGTGCCAGCAGCTCCTCCATGGCTAGCGGGAGGGATGAGCAGTTCTTC. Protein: CASSSSMASGRDEQFF.